These T cell receptor beta chains were read from a single sample in a study of spatial heterogeneity in lung cancer. One entry per CDR3 protein, called by TCRdb with MiXCR from the 5' RACE reads. The repertoire consists of just under 95,000 distinct CDR3 sequences, with approximately 12% occurring once and the leading ten covering under 50%. The source was PBMCs, collected at surgery. The receptor source for this set is a male donor with early-stage non-small cell lung cancer. Each CDR3 is given with its conserved first and last residue. Each record gives: V gene, CDR3 protein.

V: TRBV5-1
CDR3: CASSLEGQGVETQYF

V: TRBV11-1
CDR3: CASSPRQGAFGETQYF

V: TRBV27
CDR3: CTSSLGMTGTGGSPLHF

V: TRBV20-1
CDR3: CSASSINQPQHF

V: TRBV7-9
CDR3: CASSLGGGQPQHF

V: TRBV29-1
CDR3: CSVGGEGNQPQHF

V: TRBV27
CDR3: CASSPGRTSGSRDTQYF

V: TRBV7-9
CDR3: CASSLNAGLAANEQFF

V: TRBV7-2
CDR3: CASSQTASNQPQHF

V: TRBV19
CDR3: CATRDRERSGNTIYF

V: TRBV7-2
CDR3: CASSLTRVTREETQYF

V: TRBV20-1
CDR3: CSARDEPDELFF

V: TRBV5-6
CDR3: CASSLGRDEKLFF

V: TRBV7-2
CDR3: CASSLSLSSYNEQFF

V: TRBV20-1
CDR3: CSARDWDYEQYF

V: TRBV24-1
CDR3: CATRVGQGNTEAFF

V: TRBV5-1
CDR3: CASSDRAPGETQYF

V: TRBV5-1
CDR3: CASSPTARTGEGSYGYTF

V: TRBV12-3/TRBV12-4
CDR3: CASSLMESSEQYF

V: TRBV20-1
CDR3: CSARDLAPSAADTQYF

V: TRBV20-1
CDR3: CSASPAGGSTDTQYF

V: TRBV5-1
CDR3: CASSSDSLGEQYF

V: TRBV23-1
CDR3: CASSHPGGTGIYNEQFF

V: TRBV28
CDR3: CASSSHEQYF

V: TRBV12-3/TRBV12-4
CDR3: CASSFRVPTGELFF

V: TRBV18
CDR3: CASSPPGRSYEQYF

V: TRBV9
CDR3: CASNPQGIDTQYF

V: TRBV10-3
CDR3: CAISESRQGAGAEAFF

V: TRBV27
CDR3: CASRGNRAVDEKLFF

V: TRBV19
CDR3: CASSISGLLYNEQFF

V: TRBV10-2
CDR3: CASSVGGAHGELFF

V: TRBV7-2
CDR3: CASSLSGGPVEKLFF

V: TRBV7-6
CDR3: CASSFTDNQPQHF

V: TRBV18
CDR3: CASSRLAGADTQYF

V: TRBV20-1
CDR3: CSAPSGGGTDTQYF

V: TRBV7-9
CDR3: CASSSEGETQYF

V: TRBV6-5
CDR3: CASRRVGRSYGYTF

V: TRBV20-1
CDR3: CSAPQGGNSPLHF

V: TRBV7-2
CDR3: CASSLSSGRAHEQFF

V: TRBV7-9
CDR3: CASSLYAEQYF

V: TRBV7-2
CDR3: CASSTTGADYNEQFF

V: TRBV28
CDR3: CASTLRTVQFF

V: TRBV5-1
CDR3: CASSLDTDYEQYF

V: TRBV7-3
CDR3: CASSPSTGTKNIQYF

V: TRBV19
CDR3: CASTILTGGSNQPQHF

V: TRBV20-1
CDR3: CSARGNSYEQYF

V: TRBV5-1
CDR3: CASSLDRGGRGEQFF

V: TRBV20-1
CDR3: CSAPHGTSGGWTYEQYF

V: TRBV2
CDR3: CASRRRGSDQPQHF

V: TRBV4-1
CDR3: CASSRDRGTDTQYF

V: TRBV18
CDR3: CASSPQGVGDTQYF